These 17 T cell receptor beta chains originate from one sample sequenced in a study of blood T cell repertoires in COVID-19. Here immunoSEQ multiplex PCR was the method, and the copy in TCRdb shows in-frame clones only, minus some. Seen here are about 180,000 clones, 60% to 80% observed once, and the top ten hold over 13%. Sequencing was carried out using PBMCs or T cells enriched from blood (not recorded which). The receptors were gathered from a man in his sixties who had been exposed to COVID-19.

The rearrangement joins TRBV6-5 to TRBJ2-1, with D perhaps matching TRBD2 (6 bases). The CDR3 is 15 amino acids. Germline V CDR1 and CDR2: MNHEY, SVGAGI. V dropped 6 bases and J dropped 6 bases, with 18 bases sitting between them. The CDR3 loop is CASRSAGILVNEQFF. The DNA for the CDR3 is TGTGCCAGCAGGTCAGCGGGCATATTAGTCAATGAGCAGTTCTTC.

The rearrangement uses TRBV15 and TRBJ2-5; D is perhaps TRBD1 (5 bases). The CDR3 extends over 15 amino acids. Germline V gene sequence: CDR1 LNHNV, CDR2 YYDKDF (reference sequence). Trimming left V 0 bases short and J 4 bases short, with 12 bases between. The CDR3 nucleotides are TGTGCCACCAGCAGAGATATAGGGGCTTTAGAGACCCAGTACTTC. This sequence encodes CATSRDIGALETQYF.

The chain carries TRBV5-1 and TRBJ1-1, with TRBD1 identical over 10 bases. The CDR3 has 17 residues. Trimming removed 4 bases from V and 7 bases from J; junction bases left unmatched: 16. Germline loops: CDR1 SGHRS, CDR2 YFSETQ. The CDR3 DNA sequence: TGCGCCAGCAGCCACTCCGGACAGGGGGAAACGAAGGGTGAAGCTTTCTTT. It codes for CASSHSGQGETKGEAFF. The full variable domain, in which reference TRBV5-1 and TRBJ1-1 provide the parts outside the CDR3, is KAGVTQTPRYLIKTRGQQVTLSCSPISGHRSVSWYQQTPGQGLQFLFEYFSETQRNKGNFPGRFSGRQFSNSRSEMNVSTLELGDSALYLCASSHSGQGETKGEAFFGQGTRLTVV.

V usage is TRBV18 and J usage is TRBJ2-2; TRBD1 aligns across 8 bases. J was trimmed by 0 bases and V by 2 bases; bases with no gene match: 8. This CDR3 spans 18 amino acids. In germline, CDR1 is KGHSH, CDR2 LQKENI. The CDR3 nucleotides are TGTGCCAGCTCACCAGTCGCTGGGGGACAGGCGAACACCGGGGAGCTGTTTTTT. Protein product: CASSPVAGGQANTGELFF.

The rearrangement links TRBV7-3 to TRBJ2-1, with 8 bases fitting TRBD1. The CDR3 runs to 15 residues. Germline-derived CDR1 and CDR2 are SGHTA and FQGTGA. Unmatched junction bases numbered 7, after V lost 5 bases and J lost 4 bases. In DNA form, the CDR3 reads TGTGCCAGCAGCCAACAGGGGGGACTTTACAATGAGCAGTTCTTC. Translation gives CASSQQGGLYNEQFF.

The chain's CDR3 is CASSRTGDRGYTF. The CDR3 DNA reads as TGTGCCAGCAGCCGGACAGGGGATCGTGGCTACACCTTC. The chain carries TRBV3-1 (or the pseudogene TRBV3-2) and TRBJ1-2; 9 bases match TRBD1. The J segment lost 7 bases and the V segment lost 4 bases, leaving 4 bases of the junction unmatched. CDR1 is LGHDT, CDR2 YNNKEL, per germline (reference sequence). The CDR3 is made up of 13 amino acids.

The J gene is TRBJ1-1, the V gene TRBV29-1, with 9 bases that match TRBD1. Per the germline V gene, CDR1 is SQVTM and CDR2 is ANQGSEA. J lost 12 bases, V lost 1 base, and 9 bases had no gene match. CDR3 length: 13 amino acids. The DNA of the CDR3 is TGCAGCGTTGAAGGCCTTGCCGGGACAGGGACTTTCTTT. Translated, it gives CSVEGLAGTGTFF.

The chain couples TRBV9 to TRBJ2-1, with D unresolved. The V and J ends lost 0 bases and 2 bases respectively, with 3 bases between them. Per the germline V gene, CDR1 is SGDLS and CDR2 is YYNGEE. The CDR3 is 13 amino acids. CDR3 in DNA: TGTGCCAGCAGCGTAGGCGCCTACAATGAGCAGTTCTTC. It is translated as CASSVGAYNEQFF.

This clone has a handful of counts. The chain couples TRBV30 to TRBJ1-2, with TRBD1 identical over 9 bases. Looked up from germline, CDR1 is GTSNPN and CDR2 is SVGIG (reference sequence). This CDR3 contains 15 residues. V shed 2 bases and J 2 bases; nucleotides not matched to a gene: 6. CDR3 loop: CAWSKGQGRNYGYTF. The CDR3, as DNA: TGTGCCTGGAGTAAGGGACAGGGAAGGAACTATGGCTACACCTTC.

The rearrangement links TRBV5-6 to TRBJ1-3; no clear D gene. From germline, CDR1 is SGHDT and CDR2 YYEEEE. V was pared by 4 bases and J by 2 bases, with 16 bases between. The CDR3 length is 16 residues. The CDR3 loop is CASSLGGPATGNTIYF. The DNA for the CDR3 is TGTGCCAGCAGCCTGGGTGGTCCCGCTACTGGAAACACCATATATTTT. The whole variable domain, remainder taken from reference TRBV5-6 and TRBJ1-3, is DAGVTQSPTHLIKTRGQQVTLRCSPKSGHDTVSWYQQALGQGPQFIFQYYEEEERQRGNFPDRFSGHQFPNYSSELNVNALLLGDSALYLCASSLGGPATGNTIYFGEGSWLTVV.

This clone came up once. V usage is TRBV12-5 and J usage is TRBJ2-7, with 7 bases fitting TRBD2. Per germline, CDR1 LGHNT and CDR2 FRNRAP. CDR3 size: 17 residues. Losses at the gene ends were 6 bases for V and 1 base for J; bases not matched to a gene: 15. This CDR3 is CASGTDRSSSGSYEQYF. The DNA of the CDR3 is TGTGCTAGTGGCACCGACCGCTCCTCTAGCGGTTCCTACGAGCAGTACTTC.

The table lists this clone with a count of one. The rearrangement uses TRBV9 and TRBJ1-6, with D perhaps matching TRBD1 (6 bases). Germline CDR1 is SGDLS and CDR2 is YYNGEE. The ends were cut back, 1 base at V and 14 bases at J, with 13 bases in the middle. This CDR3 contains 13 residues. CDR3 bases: TGTGCCAGCAGCGTATCCCCCCAGGGGTCCCTCCACTTT. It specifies CASSVSPQGSLHF.

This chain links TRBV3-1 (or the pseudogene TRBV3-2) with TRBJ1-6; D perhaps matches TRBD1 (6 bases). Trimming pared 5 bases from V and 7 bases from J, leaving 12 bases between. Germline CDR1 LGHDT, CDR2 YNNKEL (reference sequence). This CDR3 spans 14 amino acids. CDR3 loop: CASSSGQRNSPLHF. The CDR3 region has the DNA TGTGCCAGCAGCTCCGGACAGCGGAATTCACCCCTCCACTTT.

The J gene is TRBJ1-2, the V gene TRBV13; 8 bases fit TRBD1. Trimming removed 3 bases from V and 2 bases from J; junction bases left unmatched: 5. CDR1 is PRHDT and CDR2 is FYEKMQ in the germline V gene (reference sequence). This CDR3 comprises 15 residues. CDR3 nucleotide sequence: TGTGCCAGCAGCTTTTGGGACAGGCCAAACTATGGCTACACCTTC. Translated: CASSFWDRPNYGYTF.

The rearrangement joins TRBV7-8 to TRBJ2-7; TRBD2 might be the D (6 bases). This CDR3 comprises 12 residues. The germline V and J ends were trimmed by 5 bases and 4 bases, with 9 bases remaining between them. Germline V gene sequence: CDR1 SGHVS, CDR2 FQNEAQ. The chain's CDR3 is CASSLLAYEQYF. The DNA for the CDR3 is TGTGCCAGCAGCCTTCTAGCGTACGAGCAGTACTTC. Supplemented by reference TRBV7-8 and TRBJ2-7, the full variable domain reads GAGVSQSPRYKVAKRGQDVALRCDPISGHVSLFWYQQALGQGPEFLTYFQNEAQLDKSGLPSDRFFAERPEGSVSTLKIQRTQQEDSAVYLCASSLLAYEQYFGPGTRLTVT.

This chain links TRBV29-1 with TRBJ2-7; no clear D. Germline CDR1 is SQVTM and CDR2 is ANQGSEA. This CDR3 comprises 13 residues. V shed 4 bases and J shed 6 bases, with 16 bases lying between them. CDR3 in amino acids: CSVVPDFPPEQYF. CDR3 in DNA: TGCAGCGTTGTGCCCGACTTCCCTCCCGAGCAGTACTTC.

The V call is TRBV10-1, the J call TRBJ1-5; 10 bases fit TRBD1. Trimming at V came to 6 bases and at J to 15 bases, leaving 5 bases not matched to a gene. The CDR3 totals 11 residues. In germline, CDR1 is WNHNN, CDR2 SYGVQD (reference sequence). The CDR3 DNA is TGCGCCAGCAGAGGACAGGGGGAGAGGCATTTT. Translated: CASRGQGERHF.